A single sample gave rise to the 9 T cell receptor beta chains below, sequenced in a study of blood T cell repertoires in COVID-19 (dated by TCRdb to about 2020). Library preparation was by the immunoSEQ multiplex PCR assay. TCRdb provides this immuneACCESS table in a form limited to in-frame rearrangements. Some clones are lacking; in checked studies, under half of them reflect an unresolved V gene, and why the rest are absent is not known. The sample includes hundreds of thousands of clones, with 80% to 90% observed a single time. The ten largest clonotypes hold 2.2% of the sample. The sample comprised PBMCs or T cells enriched from blood (not recorded which). These receptors were obtained from a man under 40 who had recovered from COVID-19.

The chain employs TRBV5-4 and TRBJ2-3; 9 positions agree with TRBD1. Germline V gives CDR1 SGHNT, CDR2 YYREEE (reference sequence). This CDR3 is built from 15 residues. With 3 bases clipped from V and 2 bases from J, the junction kept 4 bases outside the gene matches. In DNA, the CDR3 is TGTGCCAGCAGCTCGACAGGGGGGTCCACAGATACGCAGTATTTT. It yields the protein CASSSTGGSTDTQYF.

This rearrangement joins TRBV6-6 to TRBJ2-7; a possible D gene is TRBD1 (6 bases). The V and J ends lost 7 bases and 3 bases respectively, with 16 bases between them. Germline V gene sequence: CDR1 MNHNY, CDR2 SVGAGI (reference sequence). The CDR3 totals 14 residues. In DNA, the CDR3 is TGTGCCAGCACCGCACAGGGAATGGGCTACGAGCAGTACTTC. Its translation: CASTAQGMGYEQYF.

In the case of this clone: Other DNA sequences in this specimen translate into the identical CDR3. The chain employs TRBV4-3 and TRBJ1-1, with unresolved D. CDR3 length equals 15 residues. Germline V gene sequence: CDR1 LGHNA, CDR2 YSLEER. Between the trimmed V and J ends, which lost 0 bases and 4 bases, there was a span of 12 bases. For the CDR3, the DNA is TGCGCCAGCAGCCAAGATCCAGCGGGAGGCACTGAAGCTTTCTTT. Translated, it gives CASSQDPAGGTEAFF.

This rearrangement joins TRBV12-3 or TRBV12-4 to TRBJ2-7; D uncertain. Trimming shortened V by 5 bases and J by 8 bases, and 10 bases separated the two germline ends. The CDR3 has 11 residues. The CDR3 DNA reads as TGTGCCAGCAGTCGTAGTATGAAGCAGTACTTC. Its translation is CASSRSMKQYF.

This chain connects TRBV7-9 to TRBJ1-2; TRBD1 aligns across 9 bases. V lost 5 bases to trimming and J lost 2 bases; unmatched junction nucleotides: 9. The germline V gene has CDR1 SEHNR and CDR2 FQNEAQ (reference sequence). CDR3 size: 16 residues. The chain's CDR3 is CASSPDRGVLNYGYTF. The CDR3 nucleotides read TGTGCCAGCAGCCCCGACAGGGGGGTACTGAACTATGGCTACACCTTC.

In its sample, this clone was seen once. The chain is built from TRBV11-2 and TRBJ1-2; D is perhaps TRBD1 (6 bases). The germline CDR1 and CDR2 sequences are SGHAT and FQNNGV. The CDR3 runs 15 residues. Trimming left V 6 bases short and J 6 bases short, with 20 bases between. The CDR3 protein is CASRKRVKGVNGYTF. Written as DNA, the CDR3 is TGTGCCAGCAGGAAAAGGGTGAAGGGGGTAAATGGCTACACCTTC. Supplemented by reference TRBV11-2 and TRBJ1-2, the full variable domain reads EAGVAQSPRYKIIEKRQSVAFWCNPISGHATLYWYQQILGQGPKLLIQFQNNGVVDDSQLPKDRFSAERLKGVDSTLKIQPAKLEDSAVYLCASRKRVKGVNGYTFGSGTRLTVV.

The V gene is TRBV5-6, the J gene TRBJ2-3, with a tentative D call TRBD2 (7 bases). The length of the CDR3 is 14 residues. Per the germline V gene, CDR1 is SGHDT and CDR2 is YYEEEE. V lost 2 bases and J 2 bases, leaving 9 bases between the germline ends. The CDR3 bases are TGTGCCAGCAGCTTCGCGGGGGCCACAGATACGCAGTATTTT. Protein product: CASSFAGATDTQYF. Supplemented by reference TRBV5-6 and TRBJ2-3, the full variable domain reads DAGVTQSPTHLIKTRGQQVTLRCSPKSGHDTVSWYQQALGQGPQFIFQYYEEEERQRGNFPDRFSGHQFPNYSSELNVNALLLGDSALYLCASSFAGATDTQYFGPGTRLTVL.

The V and J genes are TRBV30 and TRBJ1-1; D not certain. The germline V gene encodes CDR1 GTSNPN and CDR2 SVGIG (reference sequence). The CDR3 contains 13 residues. Trimming pared 0 bases from V and 1 base from J, leaving 6 bases between. The CDR3 DNA is TGTGCCTGGAGTGTAGACACGAACACTGAAGCTTTCTTT. This codes for CAWSVDTNTEAFF.

The J gene is TRBJ1-1, the V gene TRBV19; TRBD1 is a possible D gene (5 bases). The V gene lost 8 bases and the J gene lost 7 bases, with 17 bases spanning the gap. This CDR3 contains 13 residues. Germline CDR1 is LNHDA and CDR2 is SQIVND (reference sequence). The CDR3 is CASSSRVNGEAFF. In DNA form, the CDR3 reads TGTGCCAGTTCTTCCAGGGTGAATGGTGAAGCTTTCTTT.